This T cell receptor (beta chain) was recovered during a study of post-analysis software for immune sequencing data. Of note for this clonotype: What it binds is not known.

The study's findings and limits: TRBV5-6, TRBV5-1 and TRBV20-1 were among roughly 5 TRBV segments more frequent in patients than controls.

This CDR3 spans 15 amino acids. V gave up 0 bases and J gave up 2 bases, with 11 bases separating them. Germline-derived CDR1 and CDR2 are SGHRS and YFSETQ. Built from TCR beta cDNA, the libraries had unique molecular identifiers in them. A single record per CDR3 protein comes from TCRdb applying MiXCR to the PCR reads. The sample includes roughly 650,000 distinct CDR3 sequences, 59% seen only once; the top ten take about 11%. The rearrangement links TRBV5-1 to TRBJ1-2; D gene uncertain. The TCR sequence derives from a girl aged 2-10 years with multiple sclerosis. The sequenced sample consisted of blood. CDR3 in DNA: TGCGCCAGCAGCTTGGTGGAAGGACTGAACTATGGCTACACCTTC. Its translation: CASSLVEGLNYGYTF. The full variable domain, its missing parts supplied by reference TRBV5-1 and TRBJ1-2, is KAGVTQTPRYLIKTRGQQVTLSCSPISGHRSVSWYQQTPGQGLQFLFEYFSETQRNKGNFPGRFSGRQFSNSRSEMNVSTLELGDSALYLCASSLVEGLNYGYTFGSGTRLTVV.